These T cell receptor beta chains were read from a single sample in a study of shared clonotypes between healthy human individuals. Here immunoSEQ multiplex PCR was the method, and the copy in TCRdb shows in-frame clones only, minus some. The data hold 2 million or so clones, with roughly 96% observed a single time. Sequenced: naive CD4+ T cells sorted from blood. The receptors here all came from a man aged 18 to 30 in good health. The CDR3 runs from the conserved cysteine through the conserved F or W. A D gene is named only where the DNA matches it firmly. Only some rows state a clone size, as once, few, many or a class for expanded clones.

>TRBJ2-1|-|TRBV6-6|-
TGTGCCAGCAATATCGGACAGTACAATGAGCAGTTCTTC
CASNIGQYNEQFF
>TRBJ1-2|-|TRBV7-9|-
TGTGCCAGCAGCTTAAGGGCAGGAGGTTATAACTATGGCTACACCTTC
CASSLRAGGYNYGYTF
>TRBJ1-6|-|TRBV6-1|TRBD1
TGTGCCAGCAGTGATACAGGGGGCCTTCCACCCCTCCACTTT
CASSDTGGLPPLHF
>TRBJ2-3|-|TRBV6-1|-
TGTGCCAGCAGTGGGGGACTTCCTTCTAGCACAGATACGCAGTATTTT
CASSGGLPSSTDTQYF
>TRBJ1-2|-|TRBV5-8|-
TGTGCCAGCAGCCCCCTTGAGGACGGGGGCTACACCTTC
CASSPLEDGGYTF
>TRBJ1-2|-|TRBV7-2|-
TGTGCCAGCAGCTCTGACGTGTCCGTCGGCTACACCTTC
CASSSDVSVGYTF
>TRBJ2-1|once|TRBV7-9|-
TGTGCCAGCAGCCCGGGACCGTCGGGGCCCAATGAGCAGTTCTTC
CASSPGPSGPNEQFF
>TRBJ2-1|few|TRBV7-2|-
TGTGCCAGCAGCTTAGCGCCCAGGGATGAGCAGTTCTTC
CASSLAPRDEQFF
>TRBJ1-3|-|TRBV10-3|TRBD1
TGTGCCATCAGTGCCCTTGACAGGGGGATAGGAAACACCATATATTTT
CAISALDRGIGNTIYF
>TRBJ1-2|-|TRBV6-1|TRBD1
TGTGCCAGCAGGAGGGGGCAGGCTAACTATGGCTACACCTTC
CASRRGQANYGYTF
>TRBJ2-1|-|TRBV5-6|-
TGTGCCAGCACCGTCGTACTAGAAAATGAGCAGTTCTTC
CASTVVLENEQFF
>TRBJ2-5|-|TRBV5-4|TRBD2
TGTGCCAGCAGCAAGCTAGCGGGGGGGACCCAAGAGACCCAGTACTTC
CASSKLAGGTQETQYF
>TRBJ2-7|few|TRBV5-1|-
TGCGCCAGCAGCTTGAAGGGGGACGAGCAGTACTTC
CASSLKGDEQYF
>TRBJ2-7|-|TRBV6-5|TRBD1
TGTGCCAGCAGCCTGAACAGGGGATCCTACGAGCAGTACTTC
CASSLNRGSYEQYF
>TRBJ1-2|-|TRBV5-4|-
TGTGCCAGCAGCTGGGGGCAGGCCGTTAACTATGGCTACACCTTC
CASSWGQAVNYGYTF
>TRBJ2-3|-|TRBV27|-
TGTGCCAGTAGCCGGGACGGAACTAGCACAGATACGCAGTATTTT
CASSRDGTSTDTQYF
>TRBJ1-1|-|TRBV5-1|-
TGCGCCAGCAGCCCCACAGGGAACACTGAAGCTTTCTTT
CASSPTGNTEAFF
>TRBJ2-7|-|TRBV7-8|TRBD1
TGTGCCAGCAGCTACCGACCTTTGACAGGGGCTTCCTCCTACGAGCAGTACTTC
CASSYRPLTGASSYEQYF
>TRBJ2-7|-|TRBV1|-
TGCACCGGAGGGCTAGCGGGAGTTTACTCCTACGAGCAGTACTTC
CTGGLAGVYSYEQYF
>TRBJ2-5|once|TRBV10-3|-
TGTGCCATCAGTGAGTCGGCGTACATCCTAGGAGAGACCCAGTACTTC
CAISESAYILGETQYF
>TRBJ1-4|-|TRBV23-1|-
TGCGCCAGCAGTCAATCGAGGGGTCTTTCTTATGAAAAACTGTTTTTT
CASSQSRGLSYEKLFF
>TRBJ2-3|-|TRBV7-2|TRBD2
TGTGCCAGCAGCTTAGCTCCTGGACTAGCCTGGGATACGCAGTATTTT
CASSLAPGLAWDTQYF
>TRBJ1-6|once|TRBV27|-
TGTGCCAGCAGCGATACAGGGTTCAATTCACCCCTCCACTTT
CASSDTGFNSPLHF
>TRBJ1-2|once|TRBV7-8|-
TGTGCCAGCAGCTTAGCTTTTGATGGCAGAGGGAGTAACTATGGCTACACCTTC
CASSLAFDGRGSNYGYTF
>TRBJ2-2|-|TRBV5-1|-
TGCGCCAGCTCCAAGGGGGGCGCGAACACCGGGGAGCTGTTTTTT
CASSKGGANTGELFF
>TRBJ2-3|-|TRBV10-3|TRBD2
TGTGCCATATCTAGCGGGAGTTCGGATACGCAGTATTTT
CAISSGSSDTQYF
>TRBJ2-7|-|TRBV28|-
TGTGCCAGCGCAGGGTCGACCTACGAGCAGTACTTC
CASAGSTYEQYF
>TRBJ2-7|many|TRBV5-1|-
TGCGCCAGCAGCTCCAATTACGAGCAGTACTTC
CASSSNYEQYF
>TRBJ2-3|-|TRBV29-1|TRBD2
TGCAGCGTTGAAGGGGGACTAGCGGGGCGTAGCGTGGATACGCAGTATTTT
CSVEGGLAGRSVDTQYF
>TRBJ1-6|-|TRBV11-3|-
TGTGCCAGCAGCTTGTTCACCTATAATTCACCCCTCCACTTT
CASSLFTYNSPLHF
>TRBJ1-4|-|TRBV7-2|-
TGTGCCAGCAATGTTGGGGCCAGAACAACTAATGAAAAACTGTTTTTT
CASNVGARTTNEKLFF
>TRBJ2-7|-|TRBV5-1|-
TGCGCCAGCAGCTGGATCCCCACCGGGACAAGAAGCGACGAGCAGTACTTC
CASSWIPTGTRSDEQYF
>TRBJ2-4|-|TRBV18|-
TGTGCCAGCTCACCACCACCTGGTCCAGGGCAGAACATTCAGTACTTC
CASSPPPGPGQNIQYF
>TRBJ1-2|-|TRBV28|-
TGTGCCAGCATCCGCGGGCCAGGCAGAGTTGGCTACACCTTC
CASIRGPGRVGYTF
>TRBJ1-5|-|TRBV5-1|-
TGCGCCAGCAGCGTAAACCCACAGGGTGGGGGCAATCAGCCCCAGCATTTT
CASSVNPQGGGNQPQHF
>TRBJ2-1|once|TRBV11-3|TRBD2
TGTGCCAGCAGCTTTTCTAGCGGGAGCAATGAGCAGTTCTTC
CASSFSSGSNEQFF
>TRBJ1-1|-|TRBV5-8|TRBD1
TGTGCCAGCAAGCAGGGCAGGGGGTGGGACACTGAAGCTTTCTTT
CASKQGRGWDTEAFF
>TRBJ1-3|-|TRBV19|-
TGTGCCAGTAGTATACGTGGGAGTACCGGAAACACCATATATTTT
CASSIRGSTGNTIYF
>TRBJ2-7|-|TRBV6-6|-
TGTGCCAGCAGTTACTCCACTAGCACTAGGTCCTACGAGCAGTACTTC
CASSYSTSTRSYEQYF
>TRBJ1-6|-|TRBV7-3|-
TGTGCCAGCAGCTTACTCGACGGACCTAACTATAATTCACCCCTCCACTTT
CASSLLDGPNYNSPLHF
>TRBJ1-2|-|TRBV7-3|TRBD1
TGTGCCAGCAGCTCTTCAGGGGGCGTAGGTGGCTACACCTTC
CASSSSGGVGGYTF
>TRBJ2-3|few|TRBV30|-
TGTGCCTGGAGTGGGCCAGATACGCAGTATTTT
CAWSGPDTQYF
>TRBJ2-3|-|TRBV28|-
TGTGCCAGCAGTTTGGGTTTTGGAGATACGCAGTATTTT
CASSLGFGDTQYF
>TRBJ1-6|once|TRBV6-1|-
TGTGCCAGTGTTCCGAGCTCCTATAATTCACCCCTCCACTTT
CASVPSSYNSPLHF
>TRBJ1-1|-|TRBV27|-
TGTGCCAGCGCCAAAATGGGAAGCACTGAAGCTTTCTTT
CASAKMGSTEAFF
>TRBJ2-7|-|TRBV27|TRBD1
TGTGCCAGCAGTAAGGGACAGGGTGTGTACGAGCAGTACTTC
CASSKGQGVYEQYF
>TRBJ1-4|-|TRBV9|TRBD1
TGTGCCAGCAGCTACAGGGGGTCTAATGAAAAACTGTTTTTT
CASSYRGSNEKLFF
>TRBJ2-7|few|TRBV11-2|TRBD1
TGTGCCAGCAGCCGGGACAGGTCCTACGAGCAGTACTTC
CASSRDRSYEQYF
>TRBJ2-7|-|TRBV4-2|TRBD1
TGTGCCAGCAGCCAGCCGGGACAGGGGGGAGACGAGCAGTACTTC
CASSQPGQGGDEQYF
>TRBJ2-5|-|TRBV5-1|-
TGCGCCAGCAGCAACCTGGAAGAGACCCAGTACTTC
CASSNLEETQYF
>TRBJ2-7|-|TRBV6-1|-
TGTGCCAGCAGTGAACTAGGGGCGAGCTCCTACGAGCAGTACTTC
CASSELGASSYEQYF
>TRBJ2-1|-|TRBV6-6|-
TGTGCCAGCAGTTACCCCGGGGGTACTGGCAATGAGCAGTTCTTC
CASSYPGGTGNEQFF
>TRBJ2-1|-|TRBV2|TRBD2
TGTGCCAGCAGTGAGGGACTAGCCAACTCCTACAATGAGCAGTTCTTC
CASSEGLANSYNEQFF
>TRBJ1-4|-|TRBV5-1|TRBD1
TGCGCCAGCAGCTTAGGACAGGGGGCTTATGAAAAACTGTTTTTT
CASSLGQGAYEKLFF